This T cell receptor (beta chain) is drawn from a study of OX40 agonist ivuxolimab in advanced cancers. The overall study: Ivuxolimab, an agonistic anti-OX40 (CD134) antibody, was given to patients. The study enrolled dose-escalation patients with hepatocellular carcinoma, melanoma, renal cell or head and neck cancer. The study reported partial responses in three patients: one hepatocellular carcinoma, two cutaneous melanoma.

V shed 3 bases and J 2 bases; nucleotides not matched to a gene: 13. Looked up from germline, CDR1 is MDHEN and CDR2 is SYDVKM. The CDR3 consists of 18 residues. Measured with immunoSEQ multiplex PCR; TCRdb has only the in-frame clones, and not every one. Of more than 35,000 clones in the sample, around 80% were seen once. Blood samples were obtained at baseline, cycle 4 day 1, and cycle 7 day 1. The sequenced sample was CD4+ or CD8+ T cells sorted from blood, obtained in a trial of the OX40 agonist ivuxolimab. The origin of this receptor is an adult with an advanced solid tumor such as melanoma, head and neck, liver or kidney cancer. The V and J genes are TRBV28 and TRBJ1-2; 9 nucleotides agree with TRBD1. The CDR3 DNA reads as TGTGCCAGCAGTTTGCTTGACTCTACAGGGGGCCCAAACTATGGCTACACCTTC. Translated, it gives CASSLLDSTGGPNYGYTF.